This section outlines one T cell receptor (beta chain) sequence together with its context. This clone came up once. Its cognate antigen has yet to be identified. No qualities accompany the bases; no much larger clone lies one base away. Including cysteine and phenylalanine, the CDR3 has 13 amino acids. Only the CDR3 part of the read is kept: 39 bases, read in frame from the first base. Taken from the germline V gene, the CDR1 and CDR2 loops are SGDLS and YYNGEE. The junction shows trimming of 0 bases on V and 2 bases on J, plus 4 bases between the germline ends. These data belong to a study of T cell repertoires in urothelial bladder cancer (dated by TCRdb to the late 2010s). In the study overall: Clinical stages of the roughly twelve resected lesions were three cT0, three cTa, three cT1 and three cT2 or greater. Around eleven resected bladder lesions, made up of urothelial carcinoma (UC+) and benign (UC-) specimens, were studied. Approximately twelve patients with bladder lesions who were undergoing transurethral resection were prospectively identified. The study compared clonality of the TCR repertoire in bladder tumors against clonality in benign bladder inflammation.

The immunoSEQ assay was used to sequence the CDR3 region of the TCR beta chain. Turning to the authors' computational methods: For each specimen, T-cell fraction, clonal dominance and maximum TCR clone frequency were calculated. The immuneACCESS repertoire file appears here via TCRdb, limited to in-frame rearrangements. These files lack a portion of the clones; in checked studies, under half of the deficit traces to unresolved V genes, and the cause of the others is not known. V, J and clone size derive from that table, while D and trimming were established from the DNA sequence. A total of hundreds of clones appear in this sample, about 78% of them only once. The ten largest account for about 21% of the sample. Broader findings and caveats from the paper: A single T-cell clone reached up to about 17% of infiltrating lymphocytes in carcinoma specimens, compared with about 2.1% in benign specimens. Carcinoma specimens had a median tumor infiltrating lymphocyte percentage of about 2%, while benign specimens had a median of around 12%. Urothelial carcinoma specimens had a median of around 6,000 T cells, fewer than the median of about 27,000 seen in benign specimens.

At transurethral resection, specimens of the bladder lesions were collected and then stored at -80C. DNA was isolated from the bladder specimens obtained at transurethral resection. The source material was tumor-infiltrating cells from bladder cancer. The receptor was isolated from a human donor with urothelial carcinoma. Recombination linked TRBV9 to TRBJ2-3, with no confidently assigned D gene. The encoded CDR3 is CASSVGATDTQYF. The DNA is TGTGCCAGCAGCGTAGGGGCCACAGATACGCAGTATTTT.